This TCR beta chain is drawn from a study of graft-versus-host responses after intestinal transplantation (dated by TCRdb to the early 2020s). Background on the whole study: Recipients received multivisceral, liver-intestinal, or isolated intestinal transplants. All recipients received anti-thymocyte globulin induction followed by maintenance tacrolimus and steroids for three to four years. Bulk TCR-beta CDR3 sequencing was used to track graft-versus-host and host-versus-graft alloreactive T cell clones in the graft, circulation and bone marrow after intestinal transplantation. Alloreactive clones were identified by sequencing pre-transplant mixed lymphocyte reaction products and comparing them with unstimulated pre-transplant donor and recipient T cells. The cohort enrolled 24 intestinal transplant recipients, one of whom was a retransplant, and a few patients without pretransplant specimens were excluded. Donor T cell macrochimerism was defined as a peak of at least 4% donor T cells among recipient peripheral blood mononuclear cells. Samples from a few later patients were sequenced in-house on an Illumina MiSeq with MiXCR processing rather than by the commercial service. General study outcomes and caveats: Early after transplant, peak levels of circulating GvH clones were associated with declines in HvG clones. GvH clones were found in recipient bone marrow, and some of the GvH clones appeared earlier in ileal mucosa or blood, which is consistent with an intestinal mucosal origin. The relatively low number and heterogeneity of intestinal transplant patients limited the conclusions. In the allografts of patients with donor T cell macrochimerism, GvH to HvG T cell clonal ratios were high.

V sheds 0 bases and J sheds 5 bases, leaving 10 bases between their ends. The cysteine opens and the phenylalanine closes a CDR3 of 14 amino acids. Just the 42-base CDR3 DNA is kept, in frame starting at base 1. CDR1 SEHNR and CDR2 FQNEAQ are derived from the germline V gene (reference sequence). The time point label, read with the paper, signifies: cells obtained before transplantation from donor or recipient. CD3+CD4+ and CD3+CD8+ populations were FACS-sorted from unstimulated pre-transplant donor and recipient cells taken from spleen or lymph nodes. Libraries were constructed by the immunoSEQ multiplex PCR assay. For most patients, genomic DNA was isolated with the Qiagen DNeasy Blood and Tissue Kit and shipped frozen to Adaptive Biotechnologies for TCR sequencing. For most patients, genomic DNA was subjected to high-throughput TCR-beta CDR3 sequencing by Adaptive Biotechnologies. On the authors' methods: Adaptive's ImmunoSEQ software was the source of the TCR sequencing data for fewer than 20 patients, while a few other patients were processed with MiXCR and VDJtools. CD4 versus CD8 sorting errors were corrected by removing sequences found in both subsets at a frequency ratio below 5:1. Because the origin of CDR3 nucleotide sequences shared between donor and recipient could not be assigned, those sequences were removed. At least 2-fold expansion over unstimulated cells and a minimum CFSE-low frequency of 0.002% (template counts) or 0.001% (read counts) were required for clones to be classified as alloreactive. Clones were considered mappable if detected in sequenced pre-transplant spleen, lymph node, or MLR CFSE-low populations of the donor or recipient. Cumulative frequency of alloreactive clones was calculated as a percentage of all sequences weighted by copy number. TCRdb obtained this table from immuneACCESS and retained in-frame rearrangements with V and J assigned. These tables miss some clones; where compared with another copy, unresolved V genes account for less than half of the shortfall, and the remainder is unexplained. The V and J calls and the clone size are those of that table, but D and trimming were determined from the DNA. This sample holds approximately 99,000 clones; 85% to 95% were observed only once. The ten largest clones add up to around 0.07% of the sample.

Regarding this clone: There is no known antigen for this receptor. One base away there is no much larger clone; base qualities are not given.

Here the sequenced sample was unstimulated CD8+ T cells sorted from spleen or lymph node cells, taken before transplant. The TCR was taken from a human donor who was the organ donor for an intestinal transplant. The chain employs TRBV7-9 and TRBJ2-5; the D gene is possibly TRBD1, with 5 bases matching. This receptor has the CDR3 CASSLARSGETQYF. The base sequence is TGTGCCAGCAGCTTAGCCCGGTCAGGGGAGACCCAGTACTTC.